This TCR beta chain was captured by sequencing in a study of T-cell memory formation after mild COVID-19. Constant-segment primers were used for 5'RACE, and the resulting TCR alpha and TCR beta cDNA libraries carried sample barcodes and UMIs. TCRdb re-called the 5' RACE reads through MiXCR, storing one row per CDR3 protein. The data contain approximately 490,000 distinct CDR3 sequences, around 20% of them singletons. Findings of the study overall: Contracting CD4+ clones were located mainly in CM and EM, and CD8+ clones in EMRA. Whereas later expanders leaned CD4+, clones contracting day 15 to 85 showed a balanced CD4/CD8 makeup.

With V trimmed by 3 bases and J by 3 bases, 7 bases remained unmatched. The CDR3 runs to 15 residues. The germline gives CDR1 DFQATT, CDR2 SNEGSKA (reference sequence). About this clonotype: The antigen is unknown.

This TCR derives from an adult woman who had mild COVID-19 (a few samples of this study predate the infection). Cell type and time point are not known. The chain has TRBV20-1 and TRBJ2-1; 8 bases line up with TRBD2. The sample comprised PBMCs or a T cell subset sorted from them (not recorded which). The chain's CDR3 is CSASGQSGSYNEQFF. Written as DNA, the CDR3 is TGCAGTGCTAGCGGACAAAGCGGGAGCTACAATGAGCAGTTCTTC.